This T cell receptor beta chain was identified during a study of T cells in Graves' hyperthyroidism and ophthalmopathy (dated by TCRdb to the late 2010s). In terms of the full investigation: Peripheral blood was collected at initial diagnosis, before any treatment. TCR V-J signatures able to tell the groups apart were searched for in a discovery cohort of more than 90 patients, of whom over 40 had Graves' ophthalmopathy and under 65 had stable Graves' hyperthyroidism. Prospective prediction of ophthalmopathy was tested in an independent validation cohort consisting of 18 hyperthyroidism patients and about 17 patients who later progressed to ophthalmopathy. The approximately 100 discovery patients were randomly divided into training and test sets at a 7:3 ratio. In addition, the study compared T-cell repertoires in thyroid tissue and in blood from five or six Graves' hyperthyroidism patients. Once sampling was done, hyperthyroidism patients were given methimazole at a starting dose of 30 mg daily, whereas ophthalmopathy patients were given high-dose intravenous methylprednisolone. TCR Vbeta CDR3 sequencing of some 140 peripheral blood samples (43 ophthalmopathy, 75 or so hyperthyroidism and around 17 progressor patients) is reported in the paper. The paper's findings and limits, for the study overall: Sample size was not statistically predetermined, and blinding of investigators to group allocation was not performed. Ophthalmopathy was separated from stable hyperthyroidism by a 13 V-J signature model, with approximately 85% sensitivity and just over 81% specificity obtained in cross-validation and 80%/75% obtained in testing. Most expanded thyroid clonotypes (frequency above 0.001) were also detected in blood, suggesting blood repertoires may reflect thyroid immune responses. In validation, progression to ophthalmopathy was predicted by the model with 70% to 71% sensitivity and roughly 72% specificity, a median of about 6.4 months before onset.

Stable Graves' hyperthyroidism was defined as no progression to ophthalmopathy during 18 months of follow-up. The hyperthyroidism patients were between 18 and 65 years old and newly diagnosed, with a disease duration of less than 2 months. The study excluded patients with uncontrolled infections, other autoimmune diseases, pregnancy or lactation. Diagnoses were based on clinical symptoms, serum thyroxine and TRAb, thyroid ultrasound and orbital computed tomography. PBMCs were isolated from approximately 10 ml of fresh peripheral blood by Ficoll-Paque density gradient centrifugation. Trizol reagent was used to extract total RNA, and RNA quality was then checked on an Agilent 2100 Bioanalyzer. This clonotype came up many times. There is no known antigen for this receptor. No base qualities exist here, and no much larger clone lies one base off it. The TCR beta CDR3 regions were amplified from the RNA transcripts. The TCR CDR3 was subjected to a first round of RT-PCR using the HTBI primer set and the Qiagen OneStep RT-PCR kit. Libraries were constructed in a second round of multiplex PCR, after which size selection and purification were performed. Sequencing of the libraries was done on an Illumina HiSeq2000 using paired-end 100 bp reads. Regarding the original processing steps: SOAPnuke was used to process the raw data, removing reads that contained adapters or uncalled bases, had a mean Phred below 15, or lacked an exact match to the constant primer or identifier. High-quality paired reads were merged with COPE v1.2.5, and unique nucleotide sequences were defined as clonotypes. MiTCR v1.1 was used to align clonotypes to the IMGT TRBV, TRBD and TRBJ reference segments. The analysis included only V-J combinations with a frequency above 0.0001, which together covered around 99% of the repertoires. A TCS score was defined as the ratio of F50 (clonal expansion) to E x V (chaos), with BLOSUM62-based TCRdist applied between CDR3 peptides within each V-J. Welch's t-statistics and random forest reduced fewer than 600 V-J features to 10 to 15, which were used in a naive Bayes classifier (R e1071). Using fastp at Q25 and MiXCR, TCRdb reprocessed the public reads and kept productive beta chains. A single entry per CDR3 protein holds the most common genes and DNA from its merged rows. None of the V and J calls come from the authors' own analysis; TCRdb made them. Across this sample there are 250,000 to 300,000 distinct CDR3 sequences, with about an eighth seen only once. The ten biggest clones cover 7.9% of the sample.

CDR1 and CDR2, looked up from the germline V gene (reference sequence), are SEHNR and FQNEAQ. The CDR3 goes from the cysteine to the phenylalanine over 15 residues. The DNA shown is the 45-base CDR3, in frame from base 1. At the junction V is shortened by 3 bases and J by 4 bases; bases outside the gene matches: 9. Sample: blood. The chain is made from TRBV7-9 and TRBJ2-7; TRBD2 aligns with 7 central bases. The TCR sequence derives from a woman aged 40-49 years with Graves' hyperthyroidism. The CDR3 region reads CASSFKPGGSYEQYF. The bases are TGTGCCAGCAGCTTCAAGCCGGGCGGGAGTTACGAGCAGTACTTC.